This T cell receptor (beta chain) emerged from a study of human T cells and chemical hapten exposure. The time point denotes: pre-sensitization, week 0. The treatment denotes: therapeutic diphenylcyclopropenone sensitization with weekly scalp DPC. The table lists this clonotype with many counts. Its target is not known. MiXCR, run by TCRdb on the RACE reads, gives a single entry per CDR3 protein. The sample shows about 350,000 distinct CDR3 sequences, around 5.5% of them seen only once. Overall study findings and caveats: There were significantly more large CDR3 similarity clusters among expanded TCRs than among controls. PT1 expanded TCR counts correlated positively with patch test score.

The CDR3 extends over 18 amino acids. Germline V gives CDR1 SGHRS, CDR2 YFSETQ. With 2 bases clipped from V and 0 bases from J, the junction kept 8 bases outside the gene matches. The sample was whole blood, taken in connection with sensitization to the hapten diphenylcyclopropenone (DPC). The sequence came from a young woman with alopecia areata. Some clones in this sample may be carry-over from other donors' samples. The V and J genes are TRBV5-1 and TRBJ2-6; 7 bases map to TRBD1. CDR3 DNA: TGCGCCAGCAGCTTATTACAGGGGTCCCCCTCTGGGGCCAACGTCCTGACTTTC. Translated, it gives CASSLLQGSPSGANVLTF. The full variable domain, with the rest looked up from reference TRBV5-1 and TRBJ2-6, is KAGVTQTPRYLIKTRGQQVTLSCSPISGHRSVSWYQQTPGQGLQFLFEYFSETQRNKGNFPGRFSGRQFSNSRSEMNVSTLELGDSALYLCASSLLQGSPSGANVLTFGAGSRLTVL.